One and the same sample provided the 9 T cell receptor beta chains below, sequenced in a study of blood T cell repertoires in COVID-19. Produced via immunoSEQ multiplex PCR; TCRdb's table is partial and in-frame only. Seen here are hundreds of thousands of clones, around 80% observed once, and the top ten hold over 4%. Material for sequencing was PBMCs or T cells enriched from blood (not recorded which). The origin of the receptors is a man between 25 and 39 years old with acute COVID-19.

This chain links TRBV20-1 with TRBJ2-5, with D unclear. Trimming took 6 bases from V and 2 from J, leaving 7 bases between them. The CDR3 runs 11 residues. Germline loops: CDR1 DFQATT, CDR2 SNEGSKA (reference sequence). This chain's CDR3 is CSARHQETQYF. The CDR3 DNA reads TGCAGTGCCAGGCATCAAGAGACCCAGTACTTC.

The rearrangement links TRBV6-1 to TRBJ1-5, with TRBD1 matching over 9 bases. The CDR3 has 16 residues. The germline gives CDR1 MNHNS, CDR2 SASEGT. Germline trimming cut 2 bases from V and 4 bases from J; bases unmatched to any gene: 6. As DNA, the CDR3 is TGTGCCAGCAGTGAATACGGGACAGGGCAAAATCAGCCCCAGCATTTT. Amino acid sequence: CASSEYGTGQNQPQHF.

V gene TRBV28 combines with J gene TRBJ1-4, with 8 bases that match TRBD1. The CDR3 consists of 17 residues. The ends lost 2 bases at V and 4 bases at J; junction bases unmatched: 9. From germline, CDR1 is MDHEN and CDR2 SYDVKM. CDR3 region: CASSLVQGAQGNEKLFF. The CDR3 nucleotides are TGTGCCAGCAGTTTAGTCCAGGGGGCGCAGGGTAATGAAAAACTGTTTTTT.

The chain carries TRBV5-1 and TRBJ2-1; perhaps TRBD1 as D (5 bases). CDR3 length: 15 amino acids. Germline values: CDR1 SGHRS, CDR2 YFSETQ. Trimming stripped 3 bases from V and 7 bases from J, with 17 bases between. CDR3 in DNA: TGCGCCAGCAGCTCGGGTTTGGGGCTGGGGAATGAGCAGTTCTTC. As protein: CASSSGLGLGNEQFF. Looking up the rest from reference TRBV5-1 and TRBJ2-1 gives the full variable domain: KAGVTQTPRYLIKTRGQQVTLSCSPISGHRSVSWYQQTPGQGLQFLFEYFSETQRNKGNFPGRFSGRQFSNSRSEMNVSTLELGDSALYLCASSSGLGLGNEQFFGPGTRLTVL.

The V and J genes are TRBV6-5 and TRBJ2-1; perhaps TRBD2 as D (5 bases). Germline-derived CDR1 and CDR2 are MNHEY and SVGAGI. The CDR3 is 15 residues long. V was pared by 4 bases and J by 9 bases, with 19 bases between. The CDR3 reads CASSFLGVSSGEQFF. The CDR3 coding sequence is TGTGCCAGCAGTTTCCTCGGGGTTTCTTCGGGTGAGCAGTTCTTC.

The V call is TRBV11-3, the J call TRBJ2-7; 9 nucleotides match TRBD1. The CDR3 has 15 amino acids. J was trimmed by 3 bases and V by 5 bases; bases with no gene match: 8. Germline V CDR1 and CDR2: SGHNT, YENEEA. For the CDR3, the DNA is TGTGCCAGCAGCAACCGACAGGGGGGCAGCTACGAGCAGTACGTC. Protein: CASSNRQGGSYEQYV.

The table lists this clone with a few counts. This chain uses TRBV24-1 with TRBJ2-1; tentative D call: TRBD2 (5 bases). From germline, CDR1 is KGHDR and CDR2 SFDVKD. Trimming removed 4 bases from V and 5 bases from J, with 20 bases in between. This CDR3 is 17 amino acids long. The CDR3 spells CATSDPRPGSENNEQFF. CDR3 DNA sequence: TGTGCCACCAGTGACCCTCGACCGGGGTCGGAAAACAATGAGCAGTTCTTC.

The chain employs TRBV6-5 and TRBJ2-1; D is uncertain. Trimming removed 5 bases at V and 0 bases at J, with 8 bases between. The CDR3 covers 14 residues. Germline lookup yields CDR1 MNHEY and CDR2 SVGAGI. The CDR3 region is CASSPRSSYNEQFF. The CDR3 DNA follows: TGTGCCAGCAGTCCTCGGAGCTCCTACAATGAGCAGTTCTTC.

This rearrangement joins TRBV18 to TRBJ2-5, with D unresolved. Trimming removed 1 base from V and 5 bases from J, with 8 bases in between. CDR1 is KGHSH, CDR2 LQKENI, per germline. The CDR3 runs to 13 residues. The CDR3 reads CASSPLALETQYF. CDR3 nucleotide sequence: TGTGCCAGCTCACCACTAGCTTTGGAGACCCAGTACTTC.